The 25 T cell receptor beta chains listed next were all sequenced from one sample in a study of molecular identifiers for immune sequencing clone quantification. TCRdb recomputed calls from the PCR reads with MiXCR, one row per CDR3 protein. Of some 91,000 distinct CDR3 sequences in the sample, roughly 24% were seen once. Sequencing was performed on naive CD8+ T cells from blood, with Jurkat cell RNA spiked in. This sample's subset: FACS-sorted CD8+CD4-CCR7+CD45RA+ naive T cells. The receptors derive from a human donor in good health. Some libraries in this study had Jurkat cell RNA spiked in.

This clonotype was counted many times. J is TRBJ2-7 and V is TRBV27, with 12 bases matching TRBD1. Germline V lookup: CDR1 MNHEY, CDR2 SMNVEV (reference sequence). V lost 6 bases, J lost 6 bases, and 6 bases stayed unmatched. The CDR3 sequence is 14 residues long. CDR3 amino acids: CASRTGQGAGEQYF. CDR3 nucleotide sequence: TGTGCCAGCAGAACGGGACAGGGGGCCGGCGAGCAGTACTTC.

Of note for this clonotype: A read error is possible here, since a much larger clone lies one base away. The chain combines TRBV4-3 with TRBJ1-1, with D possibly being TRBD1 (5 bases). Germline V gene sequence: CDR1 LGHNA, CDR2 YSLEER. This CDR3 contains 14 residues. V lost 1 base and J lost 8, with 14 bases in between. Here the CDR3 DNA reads TGCGCCAGCAGCCAAGTAGATGGGACCAGAGAAGCTTTCTTT. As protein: CASSQVDGTREAFF.

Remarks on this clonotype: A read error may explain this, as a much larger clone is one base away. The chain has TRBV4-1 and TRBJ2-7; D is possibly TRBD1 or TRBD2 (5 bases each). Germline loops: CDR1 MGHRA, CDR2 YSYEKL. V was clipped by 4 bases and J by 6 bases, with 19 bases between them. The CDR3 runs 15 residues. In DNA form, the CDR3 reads TGCGCCAGCAGCCGAGTCCCCGGGGCCCCCGCCGAGCAGTACTTC. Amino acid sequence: CASSRVPGAPAEQYF.

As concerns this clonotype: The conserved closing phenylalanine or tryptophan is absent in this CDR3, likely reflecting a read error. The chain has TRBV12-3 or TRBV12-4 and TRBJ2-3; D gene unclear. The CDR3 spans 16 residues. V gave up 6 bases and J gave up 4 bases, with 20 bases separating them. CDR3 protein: CASRTTGLHRADTQYV. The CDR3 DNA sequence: TGTGCCAGCAGAACGACGGGCTTACACAGAGCAGATACGCAGTATGTT.

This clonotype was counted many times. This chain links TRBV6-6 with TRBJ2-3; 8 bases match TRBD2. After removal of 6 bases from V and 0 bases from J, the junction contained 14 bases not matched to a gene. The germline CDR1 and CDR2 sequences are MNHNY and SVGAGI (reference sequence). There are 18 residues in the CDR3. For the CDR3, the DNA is TGTGCCAGCAGCCCGACGACTAGCGTACGCACTAGCACAGATACGCAGTATTTT. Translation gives CASSPTTSVRTSTDTQYF.

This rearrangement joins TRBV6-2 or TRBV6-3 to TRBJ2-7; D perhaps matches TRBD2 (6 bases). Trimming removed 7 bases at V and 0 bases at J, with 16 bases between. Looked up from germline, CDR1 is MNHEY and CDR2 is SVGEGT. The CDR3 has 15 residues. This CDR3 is CASTSGPGDSYEQYF. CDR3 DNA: TGTGCCAGCACCTCCGGTCCGGGGGACTCCTACGAGCAGTACTTC.

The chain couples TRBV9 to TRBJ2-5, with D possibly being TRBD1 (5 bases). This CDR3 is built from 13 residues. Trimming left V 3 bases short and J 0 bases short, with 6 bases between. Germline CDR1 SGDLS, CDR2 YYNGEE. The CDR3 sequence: CASSAGYQETQYF. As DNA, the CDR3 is TGTGCCAGCAGCGCAGGGTACCAAGAGACCCAGTACTTC.

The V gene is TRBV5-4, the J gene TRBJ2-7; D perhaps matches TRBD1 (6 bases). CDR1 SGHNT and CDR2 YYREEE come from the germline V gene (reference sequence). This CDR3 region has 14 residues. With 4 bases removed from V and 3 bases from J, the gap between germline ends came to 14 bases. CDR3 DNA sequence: TGTGCCAGCAGCAGCATGGACAGATTCTACGAGCAGTACTTC. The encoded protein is CASSSMDRFYEQYF.

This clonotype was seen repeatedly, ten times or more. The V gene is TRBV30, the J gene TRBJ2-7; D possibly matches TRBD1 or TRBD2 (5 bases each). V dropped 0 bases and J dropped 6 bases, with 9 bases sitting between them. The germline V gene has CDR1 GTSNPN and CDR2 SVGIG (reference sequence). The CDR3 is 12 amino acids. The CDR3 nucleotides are TGTGCCTGGAGTGTCTTGGGGACCGAGCAGTACTTC. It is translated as CAWSVLGTEQYF. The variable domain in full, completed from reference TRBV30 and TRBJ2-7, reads SQTIHQWPATLVQPVGSPLSLECTVEGTSNPNLYWYRQAAGRGLQLLFYSVGIGQISSEVPQNLSASRPQDRQFILSSKKLLLSDSGFYLCAWSVLGTEQYFGPGTRLTVT.

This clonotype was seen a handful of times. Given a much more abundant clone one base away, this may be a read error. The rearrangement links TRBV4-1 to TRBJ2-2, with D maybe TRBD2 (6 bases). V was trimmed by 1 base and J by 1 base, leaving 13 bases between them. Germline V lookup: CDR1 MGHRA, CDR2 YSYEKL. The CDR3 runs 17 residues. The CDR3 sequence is CASSQGRAPRNTGELFF. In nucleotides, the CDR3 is TGCGCCAGCAGCCAAGGGAGGGCCCCCAGGAACACCGGGGAGCTGTTTTTT.

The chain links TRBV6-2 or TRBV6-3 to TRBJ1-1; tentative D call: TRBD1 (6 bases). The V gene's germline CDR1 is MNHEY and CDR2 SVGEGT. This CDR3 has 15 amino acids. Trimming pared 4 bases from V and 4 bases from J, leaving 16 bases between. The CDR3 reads CASSFGQGLFTEAFF. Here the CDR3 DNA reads TGTGCCAGCAGTTTCGGGCAGGGGCTGTTCACTGAAGCTTTCTTT.

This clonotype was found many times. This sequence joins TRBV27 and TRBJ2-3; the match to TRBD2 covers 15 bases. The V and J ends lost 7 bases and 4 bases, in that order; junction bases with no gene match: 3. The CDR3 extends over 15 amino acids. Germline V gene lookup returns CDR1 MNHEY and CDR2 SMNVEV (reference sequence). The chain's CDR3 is CASKGTSGGSDTQYF. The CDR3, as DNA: TGTGCCAGCAAGGGGACTAGCGGGGGGTCAGATACGCAGTATTTT.

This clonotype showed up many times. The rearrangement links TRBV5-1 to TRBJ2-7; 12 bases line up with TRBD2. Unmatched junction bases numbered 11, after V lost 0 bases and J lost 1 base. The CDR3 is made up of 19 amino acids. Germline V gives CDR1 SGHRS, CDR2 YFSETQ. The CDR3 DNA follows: TGCGCCAGCAGCTTGGCCGATGGACTAGCGGGGATGCAATCCTACGAGCAGTACTTC. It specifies CASSLADGLAGMQSYEQYF.

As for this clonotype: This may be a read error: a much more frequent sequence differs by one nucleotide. In nucleotides, the CDR3 is TGTGCCAGCAGATCCACCTCGGGGTCTTTGGACACCGGGGAGCTGTTTTTT. The encoded protein is CASRSTSGSLDTGELFF. This rearrangement joins TRBV7-9 to TRBJ2-2; D is perhaps TRBD2 (5 bases). Deletions cut 6 bases from V and 3 bases from J, with 20 bases between. Germline assignment: CDR1 SEHNR and CDR2 FQNEAQ (reference sequence). CDR3 length equals 17 residues.

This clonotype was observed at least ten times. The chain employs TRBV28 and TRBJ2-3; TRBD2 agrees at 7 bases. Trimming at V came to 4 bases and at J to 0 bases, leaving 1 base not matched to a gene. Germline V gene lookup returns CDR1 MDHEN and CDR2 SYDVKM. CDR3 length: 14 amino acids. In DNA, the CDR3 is TGTGCCAGCAGTTCACTAGCGAGCACAGATACGCAGTATTTT. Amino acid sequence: CASSSLASTDTQYF.

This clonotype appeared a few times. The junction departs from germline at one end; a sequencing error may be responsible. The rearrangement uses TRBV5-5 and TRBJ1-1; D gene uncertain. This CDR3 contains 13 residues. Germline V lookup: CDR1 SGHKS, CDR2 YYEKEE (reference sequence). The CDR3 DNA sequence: TGTGCCAGCAGCTTGGGGCTGAACACTGGAGCTTTCTTT. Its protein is CASSLGLNTGAFF.

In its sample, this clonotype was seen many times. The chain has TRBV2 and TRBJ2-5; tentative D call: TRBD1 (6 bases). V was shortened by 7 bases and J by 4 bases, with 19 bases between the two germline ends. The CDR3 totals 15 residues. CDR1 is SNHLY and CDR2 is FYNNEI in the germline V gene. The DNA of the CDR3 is TGTGCCAGCACCGAGGGGGTAGTAGCAGGAGAGACCCAGTACTTC. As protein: CASTEGVVAGETQYF.

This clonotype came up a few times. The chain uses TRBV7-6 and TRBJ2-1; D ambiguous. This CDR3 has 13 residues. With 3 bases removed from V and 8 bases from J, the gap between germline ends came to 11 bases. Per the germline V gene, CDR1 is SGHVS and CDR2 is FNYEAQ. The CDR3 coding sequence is TGTGCCAGCAGCTTCTCCTGGCAAGATGAGCAGTTCTTC. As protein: CASSFSWQDEQFF. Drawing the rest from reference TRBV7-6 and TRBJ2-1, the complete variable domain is GAGVSQSPRYKVTKRGQDVALRCDPISGHVSLYWYRQALGQGPEFLTYFNYEAQQDKSGLPNDRFSAERPEGSISTLTIQRTEQRDSAMYRCASSFSWQDEQFFGPGTRLTVL.

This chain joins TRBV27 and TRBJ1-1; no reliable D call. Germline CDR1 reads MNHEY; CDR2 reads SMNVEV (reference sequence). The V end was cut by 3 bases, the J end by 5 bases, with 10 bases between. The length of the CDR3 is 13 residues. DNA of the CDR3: TGTGCCAGCAGTTTTGACATGTTAACTGAAGCTTTCTTT. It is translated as CASSFDMLTEAFF.

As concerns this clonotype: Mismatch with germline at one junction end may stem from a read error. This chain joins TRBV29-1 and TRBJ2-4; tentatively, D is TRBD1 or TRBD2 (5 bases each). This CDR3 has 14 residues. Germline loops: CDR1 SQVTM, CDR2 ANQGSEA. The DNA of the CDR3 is TGCAGCGTTGAAAAGGGTACCGGGGCCCCCGTCCTGCCTTTC. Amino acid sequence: CSVEKGTGAPVLPF.

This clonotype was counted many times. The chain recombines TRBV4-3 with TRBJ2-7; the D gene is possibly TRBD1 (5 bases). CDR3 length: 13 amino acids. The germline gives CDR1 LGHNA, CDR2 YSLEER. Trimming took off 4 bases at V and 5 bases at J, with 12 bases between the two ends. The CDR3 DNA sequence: TGCGCCAGCAGCCCCTACAGGTCTGACGAGCAGTACTTC. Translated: CASSPYRSDEQYF.

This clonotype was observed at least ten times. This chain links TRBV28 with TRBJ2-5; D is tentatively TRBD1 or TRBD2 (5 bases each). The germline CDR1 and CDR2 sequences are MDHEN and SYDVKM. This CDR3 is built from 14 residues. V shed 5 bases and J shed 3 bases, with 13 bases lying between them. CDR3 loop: CASSPAGDEETQYF. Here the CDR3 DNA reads TGTGCCAGCAGTCCGGCCGGGGACGAAGAGACCCAGTACTTC.

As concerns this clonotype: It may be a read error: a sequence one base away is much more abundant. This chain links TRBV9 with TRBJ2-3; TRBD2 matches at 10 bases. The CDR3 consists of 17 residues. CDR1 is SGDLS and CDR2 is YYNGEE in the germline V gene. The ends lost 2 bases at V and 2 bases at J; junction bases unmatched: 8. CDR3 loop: CASSVPSGSETTDTQYF. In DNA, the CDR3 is TGTGCCAGCAGCGTGCCTAGCGGGAGCGAGACCACAGATACGCAGTATTTT.

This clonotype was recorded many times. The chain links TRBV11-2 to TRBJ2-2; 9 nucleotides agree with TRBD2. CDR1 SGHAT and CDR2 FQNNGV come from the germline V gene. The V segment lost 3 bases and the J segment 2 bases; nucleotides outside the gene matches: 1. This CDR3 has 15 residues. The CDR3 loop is CASSLTSGNTGELFF. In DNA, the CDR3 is TGTGCCAGCAGCTTGACTAGCGGAAACACCGGGGAGCTGTTTTTT.

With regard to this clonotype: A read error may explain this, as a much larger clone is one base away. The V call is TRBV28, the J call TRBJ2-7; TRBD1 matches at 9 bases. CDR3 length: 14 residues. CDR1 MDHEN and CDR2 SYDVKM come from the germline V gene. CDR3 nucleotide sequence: TGTACCAGCAGGCCGGGACAGGGATTTTCCGAGCAGTACTTC. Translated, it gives CTSRPGQGFSEQYF. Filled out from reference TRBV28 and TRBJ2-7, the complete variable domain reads DVKVTQSSRYLVKRTGEKVFLECVQDMDHENMFWYRQDPGLGLRLIYFSYDVKMKEKGDIPEGYSVSREKKERFSLILESASTNQTSMYLCTSRPGQGFSEQYFGPGTRLTVT.